The source of this TCR beta chain is a study of regulatory T cells in long-lasting Graves disease. Time point described: newly diagnosed GD, antithyroid drugs for less than 3 months. Preparation of the TCR library used RNA extracted from PBMCs. Patients hailed from an endocrinology department in Xi'an, China. As for this clonotype: Its antigen is unidentified. With a far larger clone one base away, a read error is the likely cause.

Germline-derived CDR1 and CDR2 are SGHTA and FQGNSA. This CDR3 is 12 amino acids long. V was pared by 2 bases and J by 13 bases, with 12 bases between. Study-wide findings and caveats: Whereas new patients shared 966 public clonotypes, persistent patients shared more, at about 3,000.

According to the study, TCR beta libraries were built with iRepertoire HTBI primers and CDR3-region Arm-PCR. TCRdb re-called the multiplex PCR reads through MiXCR, storing one row per CDR3 protein. The data contain about 360,000 distinct CDR3 sequences, under 20% of them singletons. Another study also made use of these data, one on T cells in Graves' hyperthyroidism and ophthalmopathy. That paper adds: Primed by the HTBI set, a first-round RT-PCR was run on the TCR CDR3. The blood repertoire included most of the expanded thyroid clonotypes above 0.001.

The source material was peripheral blood mononuclear cells (PBMCs), sampled at new diagnosis, from a patient treated with antithyroid drugs. The receptor's source is a woman under 30 with Graves disease. This sequence joins TRBV7-2 and TRBJ2-4; D gene uncertain. The CDR3 DNA reads as TGTGCCAGCAGCTTAAACTACAATGAGCAGTACTTC. Protein: CASSLNYNEQYF.